The 15 T cell receptor beta chains reported below all come from one sample, sequenced in a study of OX40 agonist ivuxolimab in advanced cancers. The repertoire was sequenced with immunoSEQ multiplex PCR; TCRdb's copy has only in-frame clones and lacks some. Here the sample spans tens of thousands of clones, 80% to 90% being singletons. This specimen consisted of CD4+ or CD8+ T cells sorted from blood, obtained in a trial of the OX40 agonist ivuxolimab. The receptors come from an adult with an advanced solid tumor such as melanoma, head and neck, liver or kidney cancer.

The chain has TRBV4-2 and TRBJ1-5; D remains unclear. The CDR3 loop spans 16 amino acids. Trimming shortened V by 4 bases and J by 7 bases, and 20 bases separated the two germline ends. Germline values: CDR1 LGHNA, CDR2 YNFKEQ. CDR3 in amino acids: CASSLRLGEGGQPQHF. The CDR3 DNA reads as TGTGCCAGCAGCCTGCGCCTCGGGGAGGGAGGCCAGCCCCAGCATTTT.

Written as DNA, the CDR3 is TGTGCCATCTCAAACTCTAGGGGGGGCACAGATACGCAGTATTTT. Translated: CAISNSRGGTDTQYF. The gene calls are TRBV10-3 and TRBJ2-3; D may match TRBD1 or TRBD2 (6 bases each). This CDR3 has 15 amino acids. Germline CDR1 is ENHRY and CDR2 is SYGVKD. The V and J ends lost 8 bases and 1 base respectively, with 16 bases between them.

This clone came up a few times. The chain is built from TRBV5-4 and TRBJ1-6, with D possibly matching TRBD1 (5 bases). The length of the CDR3 is 16 residues. Germline lookup yields CDR1 SGHNT and CDR2 YYREEE (reference sequence). The germline V and J ends were trimmed by 0 bases and 6 bases, with 13 bases remaining between them. In DNA form, the CDR3 reads TGTGCCAGCAGCTTGGTGCCAGGGAGTAGTAATTCACCCCTCCACTTT. As protein: CASSLVPGSSNSPLHF.

This chain connects TRBV15 to TRBJ1-6; a possible D gene is TRBD1 (5 bases). With 5 bases removed from V and 12 bases from J, the gap between germline ends came to 11 bases. This CDR3 region has 12 residues. Germline loops: CDR1 LNHNV, CDR2 YYDKDF (reference sequence). CDR3 loop: CATSYWRGPLHF. In nucleotides, the CDR3 is TGTGCCACCAGCTACTGGAGGGGACCCCTCCACTTT.

The chain employs TRBV5-1 and TRBJ1-1; the match to TRBD1 covers 11 bases. V dropped 4 bases and J dropped 3; count of bases not matched to a gene: 5. Germline-derived CDR1 and CDR2 are SGHRS and YFSETQ. The CDR3 extends over 15 amino acids. Here the CDR3 reads CASSARGQGDTEAFF. CDR3 coding DNA: TGCGCCAGCAGCGCCAGGGGACAGGGGGACACTGAAGCTTTCTTT.

V gene TRBV11-2 combines with J gene TRBJ2-1, with TRBD1 matching over 7 bases. Germline V gives CDR1 SGHAT, CDR2 FQNNGV. This CDR3 contains 14 residues. With V trimmed by 5 bases and J by 5 bases, 6 bases remained unmatched. This CDR3 is CASSRGQPNNEQFF. As DNA, the CDR3 is TGTGCCAGCAGCCGGGGACAGCCTAACAATGAGCAGTTCTTC.

The chain couples TRBV2 to TRBJ1-4; D is possibly TRBD1 (5 bases). V shed 4 bases and J shed 5 bases, with 11 bases lying between them. This CDR3 comprises 14 residues. Germline CDR1 reads SNHLY; CDR2 reads FYNNEI. Here the CDR3 reads CASSAGASNEKLFF. The CDR3 DNA sequence: TGTGCCAGCAGTGCCGGGGCCTCGAATGAAAAACTGTTTTTT.

This sequence joins TRBV10-2 and TRBJ2-3; possibly TRBD1 for D (6 bases). The germline V and J ends were trimmed by 5 bases and 5 bases, with 14 bases remaining between them. Germline loops: CDR1 WSHSY, CDR2 SAAADI. The CDR3 is made up of 14 amino acids. The CDR3 DNA reads as TGCGCCAGCAGTCCTTCAAACAGGGAAGATACGCAGTATTTT. It encodes CASSPSNREDTQYF.

This clone was counted a few times. This sequence joins TRBV29-1 and TRBJ1-1; D uncertain. The V end lost 4 bases, the J end lost 0 bases, and 9 bases lay between the germline ends. In germline, CDR1 is SQVTM, CDR2 ANQGSEA. The CDR3 consists of 13 residues. CDR3 residues: CSVVPEMNTEAFF. CDR3 sequence (DNA): TGCAGCGTTGTCCCAGAGATGAACACTGAAGCTTTCTTT.

The genes are TRBV4-2 and TRBJ1-3; 8 bases are a match to TRBD1. The V segment lost 2 bases and the J segment 7 bases; nucleotides outside the gene matches: 10. The germline CDR1 and CDR2 sequences are LGHNA and YNFKEQ. The CDR3 loop spans 16 amino acids. CDR3 coding DNA: TGTGCCAGCAGCCAATTACAGGGGGACCCGGGGAACACCATATATTTT. It encodes CASSQLQGDPGNTIYF.

In the case of this clone: The sample carries other DNA sequences with the same CDR3. The chain couples TRBV7-9 to TRBJ2-7; weak D call: TRBD2 (6 bases). CDR1 is SEHNR and CDR2 is FQNEAQ in the germline V gene (reference sequence). The CDR3 is made up of 14 amino acids. Between the trimmed V and J ends, which lost 1 base and 2 bases, there was a span of 9 bases. Written as DNA, the CDR3 is TGTGCCAGCAGCTTAGGGAGGGATACCTACGAGCAGTACTTC. As protein: CASSLGRDTYEQYF.

The chain carries TRBV7-6 and TRBJ1-3; D is uncertain. V shed 1 base and J shed 2 bases, with 6 bases lying between them. Germline V gene data show CDR1 as SGHVS and CDR2 as FNYEAQ. The length of the CDR3 is 14 residues. The CDR3 nucleotides are TGTGCCAGCAGCTTAGGCACCGCTGGAAACACCATATATTTT. Protein sequence: CASSLGTAGNTIYF.

The rearrangement links TRBV27 to TRBJ1-1, with TRBD1 matching 7 bases. Germline CDR1 is MNHEY and CDR2 is SMNVEV (reference sequence). V lost 7 bases and J lost 4; bases outside the gene matches: 6. The CDR3 is 13 residues long. CDR3 coding DNA: TGTGCCAGCACCGACAGGGTTGGCACTGAAGCTTTCTTT. Translating it yields CASTDRVGTEAFF.

The genes are TRBV7-9 and TRBJ2-3, with 7 bases identical to TRBD2. V was clipped by 0 bases and J by 8 bases; unmatched bases: 5. This CDR3 region has 14 residues. Germline V CDR1 and CDR2: SEHNR, FQNEAQ (reference sequence). The CDR3 DNA is TGTGCCAGCAGCTTAGCGGGGGGGGATGGTACGCAGTATTTT. It codes for CASSLAGGDGTQYF.

The chain has TRBV18 and TRBJ2-2; D possibly corresponds to TRBD1 (5 bases). Germline CDR1 is KGHSH and CDR2 is LQKENI. The V and J ends lost 3 bases and 9 bases respectively, with 11 bases between them. The CDR3 covers 13 residues. CDR3 coding DNA: TGTGCCAGCTCACCCTCCCGACAGAGGGAGCTGTTTTTT. It translates to CASSPSRQRELFF.